The sequence of this TCR beta chain was determined in a study of response to subunit inactivated influenza vaccine. TCRdb recomputed calls from the RT-PCR reads with MiXCR, one row per CDR3 protein. In the table there are some 850,000 distinct CDR3 sequences, under 20% of which are singletons. Trimming removed 6 bases from V and 0 bases from J, with 15 bases in between. CDR3 length: 15 residues. In the case of this clonotype: Its antigen is unknown.

The study's findings and limits: Authors suggested seasonal influenza vaccinations each recruit few new T cells.

This sample comprised PBMCs from blood, obtained about 5 days after vaccination. This sequence joins TRBV12-3 or TRBV12-4 and TRBJ2-7, with D uncertain. The source is a man between 50 and 59 years old who received an inactivated influenza vaccine. CDR3 nucleotides: TGTGCCAGCAGCCCCAGAGGCGACACCTCCTACGAGCAGTACTTC. It specifies CASSPRGDTSYEQYF.